The 10 T cell receptor beta chains reported below all come from one sample, sequenced in a study of blood T cell repertoires in COVID-19. The method was immunoSEQ multiplex PCR; TCRdb's version includes in-frame clones alone and lacks a portion of them. The table has 55,000 to 75,000 clones, 60% to 85% seen once. Sequenced: peripheral blood. Receptors were obtained from a human donor in a cohort sampled during active COVID-19.

In its sample, this clone was seen a few times. The chain uses TRBV7-9 and TRBJ1-1; D remains ambiguous. This CDR3 is built from 15 residues. CDR1 is SEHNR and CDR2 is FQNEAQ in the germline V gene (reference sequence). V lost 2 bases and J lost 3, with 13 bases in between. CDR3 DNA: TGTGCCAGCAGCTTAAACGGGGATTTTGACACTGAAGCTTTCTTT. This sequence encodes CASSLNGDFDTEAFF.

V gene TRBV10-3 combines with J gene TRBJ1-1; tentative D call: TRBD1 (5 bases). The CDR3 has 15 amino acids. V lost 3 bases and J 1 base, leaving 12 bases between the germline ends. Germline V gene sequence: CDR1 ENHRY, CDR2 SYGVKD. Here the CDR3 DNA reads TGTGCCATCAGTGATAAAGGGACTGAGAACACTGAAGCTTTCTTT. Translated, it gives CAISDKGTENTEAFF.

The CDR3 loop is CASSPKGSRTGWEKLFF. The CDR3 DNA reads as TGTGCCAGCAGCCCAAAGGGCTCGCGGACAGGGTGGGAAAAACTGTTTTTT. The genes are TRBV11-2 and TRBJ1-4; 8 bases are a match to TRBD1. The CDR3 consists of 17 residues. V gave up 5 bases and J gave up 8 bases; unmatched junction bases: 16. CDR1 is SGHAT, CDR2 FQNNGV, per germline.

The rearrangement uses TRBV25-1 and TRBJ1-4; D not certain. Germline loops: CDR1 MGHDK, CDR2 SYGVNS. V lost 1 base and J lost 6, with 12 bases in between. CDR3 size: 15 residues. CDR3 loop: CASSESRGPDEKLFF. The CDR3 DNA reads TGTGCCAGCAGTGAATCTCGTGGGCCGGATGAAAAACTGTTTTTT.

This chain links TRBV15 with TRBJ2-5; D possibly corresponds to TRBD1 (6 bases). CDR3 length equals 16 residues. Trimming took 3 bases from V and 1 from J, leaving 15 bases between them. Germline V gene sequence: CDR1 LNHNV, CDR2 YYDKDF (reference sequence). The CDR3 is CATSRDQGQGQETQYF. The DNA for the CDR3 is TGTGCCACCAGCAGGGACCAGGGGCAGGGCCAAGAGACCCAGTACTTC. The full variable domain, rest sourced from reference TRBV15 and TRBJ2-5, is DAMVIQNPRYQVTQFGKPVTLSCSQTLNHNVMYWYQQKSSQAPKLLFHYYDKDFNNEADTPDNFQSRRPNTSFCFLDIRSPGLGDTAMYLCATSRDQGQGQETQYFGPGTRLLVL.

The J gene is TRBJ1-5, the V gene TRBV2; D possibly corresponds to TRBD1 (5 bases). Germline V gives CDR1 SNHLY, CDR2 FYNNEI. V was pared by 6 bases and J by 5 bases, with 17 bases between. The CDR3 sequence is 15 residues long. CDR3 sequence reads: CASSAGGERYQPQHF. CDR3 DNA: TGTGCCAGCAGCGCTGGAGGGGAACGGTATCAGCCCCAGCATTTT. Full variable domain (rest looked up from reference TRBV2 and TRBJ1-5): EPEVTQTPSHQVTQMGQEVILRCVPISNHLYFYWYRQILGQKVEFLVSFYNNEISEKSEIFDDQFSVERPDGSNFTLKIRSTKLEDSAMYFCASSAGGERYQPQHFGDGTRLSIL.

V and J are TRBV5-4 and TRBJ2-1; 8 positions agree with TRBD2. The CDR3 extends over 16 amino acids. CDR1 is SGHNT, CDR2 YYREEE, per germline (reference sequence). V was pared by 1 base and J by 1 base, with 4 bases of the junction left unmatched. In DNA form, the CDR3 reads TGTGCCAGCAGCTTGCAAGCGGGAGTTTCCTACAATGAGCAGTTCTTC. It encodes CASSLQAGVSYNEQFF.

This chain links TRBV9 with TRBJ2-3, with 10 bases matching TRBD2. Germline V gene data show CDR1 as SGDLS and CDR2 as YYNGEE. V shed 0 bases and J 4 bases; nucleotides not matched to a gene: 2. The length of the CDR3 is 15 residues. The CDR3 DNA reads as TGTGCCAGCAGCGTAGGGGGACTAGCGTCAGATACGCAGTATTTT. This translates into CASSVGGLASDTQYF.

This clone was counted only a few times. The chain links TRBV5-1 to TRBJ1-1, with D uncertain. CDR1 is SGHRS, CDR2 YFSETQ, per germline. The CDR3 length is 13 residues. V lost 1 base, J lost 4 bases, and 8 bases lay in between. The CDR3 DNA follows: TGCGCCAGCAGCTTGCGAGCGGGCACTGAAGCTTTCTTT. Amino acid sequence: CASSLRAGTEAFF.

The chain employs TRBV5-6 and TRBJ1-1, with D maybe TRBD1 (5 bases). In germline, CDR1 is SGHDT, CDR2 YYEEEE. Trimming took 3 bases from V and 4 from J, leaving 19 bases between them. The CDR3 loop spans 16 amino acids. DNA of the CDR3: TGTGCCAGCAGCTCCATACTCGAGGCGGGGGGCACTGAAGCTTTCTTT. Translation: CASSSILEAGGTEAFF.